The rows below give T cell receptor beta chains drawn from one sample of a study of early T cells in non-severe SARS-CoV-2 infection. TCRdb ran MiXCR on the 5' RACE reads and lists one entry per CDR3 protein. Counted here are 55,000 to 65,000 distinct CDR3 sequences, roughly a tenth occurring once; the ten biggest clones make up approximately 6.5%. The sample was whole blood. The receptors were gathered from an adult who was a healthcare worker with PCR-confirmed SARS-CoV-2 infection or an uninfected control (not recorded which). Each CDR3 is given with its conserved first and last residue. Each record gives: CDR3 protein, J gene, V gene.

CASGPLGSEQFF | TRBJ2-1 | TRBV6-1
CSVDKRGGGETQYF | TRBJ2-5 | TRBV29-1
CASSPAGGQGPETQYF | TRBJ2-5 | TRBV6-6
CASSEQFTGTTGELFF | TRBJ2-2 | TRBV6-1
CASSLNPAGTRDTQYF | TRBJ2-3 | TRBV11-2
CASSLTGNTDTQYF | TRBJ2-3 | TRBV12-3/TRBV12-4
CASSRVRAGGRETQYF | TRBJ2-5 | TRBV7-9
CASSALAGGRDADTQYF | TRBJ2-3 | TRBV27
CASSLVGQETQYF | TRBJ2-5 | TRBV5-1
CASSLELRTEAFF | TRBJ1-1 | TRBV7-3
CASSLDLSYEQYF | TRBJ2-7 | TRBV7-9
CSVVWPLPPHEQYF | TRBJ2-7 | TRBV29-1
CASSLAIGEPQHF | TRBJ1-5 | TRBV7-8
CASGRQAYEQYF | TRBJ2-7 | TRBV7-2
CSAPGLGYNEQFF | TRBJ2-1 | TRBV20-1
CASSLRGDRNEQYF | TRBJ2-7 | TRBV7-2
CASSLNSYANTGELFF | TRBJ2-2 | TRBV7-6
CSVEEANRANYGYTF | TRBJ1-2 | TRBV29-1
CASSLIRNEQFF | TRBJ2-1 | TRBV7-9
CASSSGSETQYF | TRBJ2-5 | TRBV12-3/TRBV12-4
CASSLGASGTYEQYF | TRBJ2-7 | TRBV7-2
CASTVGAGSNQPQHF | TRBJ1-5 | TRBV5-6
CASNQGNQPQHF | TRBJ1-5 | TRBV19
CATYTGFLNQPQHF | TRBJ1-5 | TRBV10-3
CASSPATGSYNEQFF | TRBJ2-1 | TRBV12-3/TRBV12-4
CASNRGLAERGEQFF | TRBJ2-1 | TRBV11-2
CACRQGAGYEQYF | TRBJ2-7 | TRBV30
CAWMERINSPLHF | TRBJ1-6 | TRBV30
CASSSRDSQTDTQYF | TRBJ2-3 | TRBV7-9
CASSFTGSYEQYF | TRBJ2-7 | TRBV27
CASSTIQGFSGNTIYF | TRBJ1-3 | TRBV12-3/TRBV12-4
CASSLAFRVLQETQYF | TRBJ2-5 | TRBV7-2
CASSYSIGSTAPYNSPLHF | TRBJ1-6 | TRBV6-2/TRBV6-3
CSVVDRVIGELFF | TRBJ2-2 | TRBV29-1
CASSMPGLAVYNEQFF | TRBJ2-1 | TRBV6-2/TRBV6-3
CASSRQGMNTEAFF | TRBJ1-1 | TRBV19
CASSLAQGGSEQYF | TRBJ2-7 | TRBV7-8
CASAGTSEYNEQFF | TRBJ2-1 | TRBV5-4
CSARPGANYGYTF | TRBJ1-2 | TRBV20-1
CSAQGAWNQPQHF | TRBJ1-5 | TRBV20-1
CASSVEGLAGNQYF | TRBJ2-5 | TRBV9
CASSPNRGEAFF | TRBJ1-1 | TRBV7-2